A selection of T cell receptor beta chains follows, all from one sample in a study of response to subunit inactivated influenza vaccine. MiXCR was run by TCRdb on the RT-PCR reads, yielding one entry per CDR3 protein. This sample has under 550,000 distinct CDR3 sequences, with around 7.9% found just once. This specimen was PBMCs from blood, taken roughly 24 months after vaccination. The source is a man in his fifties or sixties who received an inactivated influenza vaccine. Each CDR3 is given with its conserved first and last residue. D genes are given only for firm matches.

V gene: TRBV12-3/TRBV12-4; D gene: NA; CDR3 protein: CASSLNLLSGEKLFF
V gene: TRBV20-1; D gene: NA; CDR3 protein: CSASTGTSHAKQYF
V gene: TRBV20-1; D gene: NA; CDR3 protein: CSARDGLLQPQHF
V gene: TRBV2; D gene: NA; CDR3 protein: CASSRNDYGYTF
V gene: TRBV3-1; D gene: NA; CDR3 protein: CASSPMSSRPRDRRHTQYF
V gene: TRBV7-2; D gene: TRBD2; CDR3 protein: CASRPVAGASDTQYF
V gene: TRBV5-1; D gene: TRBD1; CDR3 protein: CASSSWTGSMNTEAFF
V gene: TRBV20-1; D gene: NA; CDR3 protein: CSAYGTSSYEQYF
V gene: TRBV5-1; D gene: NA; CDR3 protein: CASSFFGGTDTQYF
V gene: TRBV28; D gene: TRBD2; CDR3 protein: CASQPGGREETQYF
V gene: TRBV4-3; D gene: NA; CDR3 protein: CASSQDPTGNNEQFF
V gene: TRBV20-1; D gene: TRBD2; CDR3 protein: CSASSLAGGGPYEQYF
V gene: TRBV9; D gene: NA; CDR3 protein: CASSGGGPSGNTIYF
V gene: TRBV4-3; D gene: NA; CDR3 protein: CASSQDIQRSPLHF
V gene: TRBV5-6; D gene: TRBD1; CDR3 protein: CASSFRDRGSPLHF
V gene: TRBV27; D gene: TRBD2; CDR3 protein: CATSGASWEQYF
V gene: TRBV12-3/TRBV12-4; D gene: NA; CDR3 protein: CASSLVGQPTQYF
V gene: TRBV12-3/TRBV12-4; D gene: TRBD2; CDR3 protein: CASSLSSGGGDTQYF
V gene: TRBV7-9; D gene: NA; CDR3 protein: CASSFSAPSSTDTQYF
V gene: TRBV2; D gene: NA; CDR3 protein: CASSRGEETQYF
V gene: TRBV4-1; D gene: NA; CDR3 protein: CASSPNQGGRETQYF
V gene: TRBV24-1; D gene: TRBD1; CDR3 protein: CATSDPSLRGHTGELFF
V gene: TRBV6-5; D gene: NA; CDR3 protein: CASSYLGREVTEAFF
V gene: TRBV20-1; D gene: NA; CDR3 protein: CSARPMSSYNEQFF
V gene: TRBV7-8; D gene: TRBD1; CDR3 protein: CASSFRTGWADTQYF
V gene: TRBV2; D gene: NA; CDR3 protein: CASSEALRGNEQFF
V gene: TRBV11-2; D gene: NA; CDR3 protein: CATTTGNEQFF
V gene: TRBV7-2; D gene: NA; CDR3 protein: CASIPSRQGRTDTQYF
V gene: TRBV18; D gene: NA; CDR3 protein: CASSQVGRTDTQYF
V gene: TRBV11-2; D gene: TRBD1; CDR3 protein: CASSSPRQGPYEQYF
V gene: TRBV10-2; D gene: NA; CDR3 protein: CASSEWADPNEQFF
V gene: TRBV12-3/TRBV12-4; D gene: NA; CDR3 protein: CASSPRRLAEAFF
V gene: TRBV27; D gene: TRBD2; CDR3 protein: CASSPIAGSSYNEQFF
V gene: TRBV9; D gene: TRBD2; CDR3 protein: CASSVASGPQETQYF
V gene: TRBV6-7; D gene: NA; CDR3 protein: CASSYSNGSSYNEQFF
V gene: TRBV28; D gene: NA; CDR3 protein: CASSYSVGGPPNTGELFF
V gene: TRBV10-3; D gene: NA; CDR3 protein: CAISEGQNYNEQFF
V gene: TRBV20-1; D gene: NA; CDR3 protein: CSASLQRTDTQYF
V gene: TRBV20-1; D gene: NA; CDR3 protein: CSARGGAESSYNEQFF
V gene: TRBV6-2/TRBV6-3; D gene: TRBD2; CDR3 protein: CASSYWRSGTLGWNEQFF
V gene: TRBV20-1; D gene: TRBD2; CDR3 protein: CSASKVSGSTDTQYF
V gene: TRBV25-1; D gene: TRBD1; CDR3 protein: CASRTGGAASEQYF
V gene: TRBV20-1; D gene: TRBD1; CDR3 protein: CSAREGQKETQYF
V gene: TRBV2; D gene: TRBD1; CDR3 protein: CASSRTTGNTQETQYF
V gene: TRBV20-1; D gene: NA; CDR3 protein: CSARQFTGDQPQHF
V gene: TRBV15; D gene: TRBD2; CDR3 protein: CATSGQGLANTDTQYF
V gene: TRBV18; D gene: TRBD1; CDR3 protein: CASKYVRGRRGGGNTEAFF
V gene: TRBV20-1; D gene: NA; CDR3 protein: CSARRGAAPNSPLHF
V gene: TRBV5-6; D gene: NA; CDR3 protein: CASSLAGRTGELFF
V gene: TRBV20-1; D gene: TRBD2; CDR3 protein: CSARDPRLAGNQLGETQYF